The rows below give T cell receptor beta chains drawn from one sample of a study of blood T cells in healthy people across ages. TCRdb re-called the 5' RACE reads through MiXCR, storing one row per CDR3 protein. Among 2 million or so distinct CDR3 sequences listed, 40% to 55% were seen once. The specimen sequenced was blood. These receptors all come from a woman aged 40 to 50 in good health. CDR3s include the opening cysteine and the closing phenylalanine or tryptophan. Fields, in order: V gene, CDR3 protein.

TRBV29-1	CSVPKQGEAYGYTF
TRBV5-1	CASSTGPPRNFYEQYF
TRBV11-1	CASSLIGDGQPQHF
TRBV29-1	CSVETGNLYEQYF
TRBV3-1	CASSQENRGGLTDTQYF
TRBV4-2	CASSQRTGPNANEQFF
TRBV13	CASSPTGLAGHTDTQYF
TRBV24-1	CATSATDTQYF
TRBV27	CASSSGANEQYF
TRBV15	CATRDNSRGSYEQYF
TRBV20-1	CSAMGARGAYEQYF
TRBV29-1	CSVEQGARTEAFF
TRBV6-2/TRBV6-3	CASRNGQIYFQETQYF
TRBV20-1	CSARDTTGGNIQYF